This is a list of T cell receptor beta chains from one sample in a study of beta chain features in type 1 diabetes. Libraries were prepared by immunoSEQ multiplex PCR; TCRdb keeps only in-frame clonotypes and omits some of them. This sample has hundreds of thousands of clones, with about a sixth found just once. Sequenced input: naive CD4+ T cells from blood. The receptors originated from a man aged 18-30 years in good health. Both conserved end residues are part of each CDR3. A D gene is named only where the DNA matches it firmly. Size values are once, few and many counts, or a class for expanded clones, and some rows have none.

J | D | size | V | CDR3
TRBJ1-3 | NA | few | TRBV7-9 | CAAAKEGNTIYF
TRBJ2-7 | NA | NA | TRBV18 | CASSPNRDGTNEQYF
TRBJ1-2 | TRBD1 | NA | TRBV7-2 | CASSLPTGGVYGYTF
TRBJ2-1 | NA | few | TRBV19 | CASTLRKGAGEQFF
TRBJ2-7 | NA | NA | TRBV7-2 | CASSLVGGVGSSYEQYF
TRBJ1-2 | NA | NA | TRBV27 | CASSSSRRGGYTF
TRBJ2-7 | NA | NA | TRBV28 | CASSQTYEQYF
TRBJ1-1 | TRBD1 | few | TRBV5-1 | CASSLVGTGLNTEAFF
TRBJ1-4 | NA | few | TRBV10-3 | CAISESQVVTNEKLFF
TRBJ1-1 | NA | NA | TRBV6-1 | CASSAGRVMNTEAFF
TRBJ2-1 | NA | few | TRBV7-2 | CASSSRWGTLSYNEQFF
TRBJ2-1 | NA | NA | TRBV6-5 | CASSKYRARVNEQFF
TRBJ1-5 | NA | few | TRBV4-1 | CASSQELARNQPQHF
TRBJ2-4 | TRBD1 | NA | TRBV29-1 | CSVRPDRDLAKNIQYF
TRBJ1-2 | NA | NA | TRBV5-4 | CASRPPDRGPIYGYTF
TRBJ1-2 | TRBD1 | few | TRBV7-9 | CASSFEGQVSYGYTF
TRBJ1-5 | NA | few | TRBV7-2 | CASSLGIQPQHF
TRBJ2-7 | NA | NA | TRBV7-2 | CASIPVGGSRSYEQYF
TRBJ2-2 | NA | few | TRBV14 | CASSRDINTGELFF
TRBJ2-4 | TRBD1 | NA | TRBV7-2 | CASSLPGGPNIQYF
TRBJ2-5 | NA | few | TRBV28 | CASSFQTGVKRTQYF
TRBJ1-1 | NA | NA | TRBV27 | CASSFNPPGNTEAFF
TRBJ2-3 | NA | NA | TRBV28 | CASYRLDTQYF
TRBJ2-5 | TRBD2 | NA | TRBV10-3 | CAISGNSGGPTETQYF
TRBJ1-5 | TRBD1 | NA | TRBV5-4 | CASSLGTGGDQPQHF
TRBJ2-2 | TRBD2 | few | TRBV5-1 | CASRLEGLAGAGELFF
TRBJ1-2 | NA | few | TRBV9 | CASSVGMEGYGYTF